The rows below give T cell receptor beta chains drawn from one sample of a study of blood T cell repertoires in COVID-19. The protocol was immunoSEQ multiplex PCR, while the TCRdb copy is restricted to in-frame clones and leaves out a portion. The top ten hold 2% to 2.5% of the sample, which has hundreds of thousands of clones, about 87% seen once. The specimen sequenced was peripheral blood. All receptors derive from a woman aged 55-70 years with COVID-19, enrolled during active disease. Each CDR3 is given with its conserved first and last residue. The order of the fields is CDR3 length, J gene, V gene, D gene, CDR3 protein, CDR3 DNA. D genes are given only for firm matches.

length: 16; J: TRBJ1-6; V: TRBV20-1; D: -; CDR3: CSASAGLSSYNSPLHF; DNA: TGCAGTGCTAGTGCCGGTTTGAGCTCCTATAATTCACCCCTCCACTTT
length: 16; J: TRBJ2-1; V: TRBV30; D: TRBD2; CDR3: CAWSVGTSGGHTEQFF; DNA: TGTGCCTGGAGTGTGGGGACTAGCGGGGGACACACGGAGCAGTTCTTC
length: 15; J: TRBJ2-1; V: TRBV7-6; D: -; CDR3: CASSSDSGYYNEQFF; DNA: TGTGCCAGCAGCTCCGACTCCGGGTATTACAATGAGCAGTTCTTC
length: 17; J: TRBJ2-1; V: TRBV5-5; D: -; CDR3: CASSLRGGGEGEDEQFF; DNA: TGTGCCAGCAGCCTGCGGGGTGGTGGGGAGGGGGAAGATGAGCAGTTCTTC
length: 15; J: TRBJ2-2; V: TRBV7-3; D: -; CDR3: CASSLEGLVTGELFF; DNA: TGTGCCAGCAGCCTCGAGGGACTGGTCACCGGGGAGCTGTTTTTT
length: 14; J: TRBJ1-1; V: TRBV28; D: -; CDR3: CASSLNGGRTEAFF; DNA: TGTGCCAGCAGTTTAAATGGGGGCAGGACTGAAGCTTTCTTT
length: 15; J: TRBJ1-4; V: TRBV6-5; D: TRBD1; CDR3: CASSKPGTGHEKLFF; DNA: TGTGCCAGCAGTAAACCCGGGACAGGGCATGAAAAACTGTTTTTT
length: 15; J: TRBJ2-5; V: TRBV5-1; D: TRBD1; CDR3: CASSNDRGLGETQYF; DNA: TGCGCCAGCAGCAACGACAGGGGGCTTGGAGAGACCCAGTACTTC
length: 16; J: TRBJ2-1; V: TRBV4-1; D: -; CDR3: CASSQGRGQGSNEQFF; DNA: TGCGCCAGCAGCCAAGGTCGGGGTCAGGGGTCCAATGAGCAGTTCTTC
length: 12; J: TRBJ1-2; V: TRBV11-2; D: -; CDR3: CASSLGRGLYTF; DNA: TGTGCCAGCAGCTTAGGACGAGGCCTCTACACCTTC
length: 12; J: TRBJ2-7; V: TRBV12-3/TRBV12-4; D: TRBD1; CDR3: CASSRQGYEQYF; DNA: TGTGCCAGCAGCCGACAGGGGTACGAGCAGTACTTC
length: 14; J: TRBJ2-1; V: TRBV6-1; D: -; CDR3: CASSEGSGSNEQFF; DNA: TGTGCCAGCAGTGAAGGGTCCGGGAGCAATGAGCAGTTCTTC
length: 15; J: TRBJ2-7; V: TRBV4-1; D: -; CDR3: CASSQRDTNIRGQYF; DNA: TGCGCCAGCAGCCAACGGGACACTAATATTAGAGGGCAGTACTTC
length: 13; J: TRBJ1-2; V: TRBV28; D: -; CDR3: CASSPPTGSGYTF; DNA: TGTGCCAGCAGTCCGCCGACAGGATCTGGCTACACCTTC
length: 13; J: TRBJ1-3; V: TRBV12-3/TRBV12-4; D: -; CDR3: CASSLSSGNTIYF; DNA: TGTGCCAGCAGTTTGAGTTCTGGAAACACCATATATTTT
length: 17; J: TRBJ1-2; V: TRBV7-2; D: TRBD1; CDR3: CASSPTLQGGDLYGYTF; DNA: TGTGCCAGCAGCCCCACACTACAAGGGGGCGATCTCTATGGCTACACCTTC
length: 14; J: TRBJ2-3; V: TRBV2; D: TRBD2; CDR3: CASRLAGGTDTQYF; DNA: TGTGCCTCTCGACTAGCGGGAGGCACAGATACGCAGTATTTT
length: 14; J: TRBJ1-4; V: TRBV27; D: -; CDR3: CASSWRGAGEKLFF; DNA: TGTGCCAGCAGTTGGAGGGGAGCTGGTGAAAAACTGTTTTTT
length: 13; J: TRBJ1-2; V: TRBV7-3; D: -; CDR3: CASSLSPGRGYTF; DNA: TGTGCCAGCAGCTTATCGCCAGGGCGCGGCTACACCTTC
length: 15; J: TRBJ1-3; V: TRBV28; D: -; CDR3: CASRPPGMPGNTIYF; DNA: TGTGCCAGCAGGCCTCCAGGGATGCCTGGAAACACCATATATTTT
length: 16; J: TRBJ1-3; V: TRBV23-1; D: -; CDR3: CASSQSTGVSGNTIYF; DNA: TGCGCCAGCAGTCAATCCACGGGTGTCTCTGGAAACACCATATATTTT
length: 15; J: TRBJ1-6; V: TRBV19; D: TRBD1; CDR3: CASSIVGTVNSPLHF; DNA: TGTGCCAGTAGTATAGTTGGGACAGTAAATTCACCCCTCCACTTT